This TCR beta chain is drawn from a study of T cells of healthy individuals. TCRdb re-derived calls from the 5' RACE reads in MiXCR, one entry per CDR3 protein. This sample has 55,000 to 65,000 distinct CDR3 sequences, with about a sixth found just once. V lost 3 bases to trimming and J lost 4 bases, with 15 bases between them. Germline values: CDR1 SQVTM, CDR2 ANQGSEA. This CDR3 is built from 14 residues. This sequence was found in a human donor in good health. The chain combines TRBV29-1 with TRBJ1-2; a possible D gene is TRBD1 (5 bases). CDR3 DNA sequence: TGCAGCGTTGACGAAAGGGGCCGGGTCTATGGCTACACCTTC. Translating it yields CSVDERGRVYGYTF.